The 25 T cell receptor beta chains given below trace back to one sample, sequenced in a study of human T cells and chemical hapten exposure. MiXCR was run by TCRdb on the RACE reads, yielding one entry per CDR3 protein. The data hold a few hundred thousand distinct CDR3 sequences, with about 6% observed a single time. Indicated time point: patch test 2, 6 weeks after DPC sensitization. Sample treatment: therapeutic diphenylcyclopropenone sensitization with weekly scalp DPC. The sample consisted of whole blood, taken in connection with sensitization to the hapten diphenylcyclopropenone (DPC). Receptor source: a woman in her late teens or twenties with alopecia areata. Some clones in this sample may be carry-over from other donors' samples.

The chain joins TRBV24-1 to TRBJ2-2; tentatively, D is TRBD1 or TRBD2 (5 bases each). V lost 4 bases, J lost 4 bases, and 12 bases lay in between. CDR1 and CDR2 (germline): KGHDR, SFDVKD. This CDR3 comprises 15 residues. The CDR3 loop reads CATSESGTLTGELFF. CDR3 in DNA: TGTGCCACCAGTGAATCCGGGACGCTCACCGGGGAGCTGTTTTTT.

This clonotype was detected ten times or more. The rearrangement joins TRBV27 to TRBJ1-3; 7 positions agree with TRBD1. Germline trimming cut 0 bases from V and 0 bases from J; bases unmatched to any gene: 8. Germline CDR1 MNHEY, CDR2 SMNVEV (reference sequence). This CDR3 is built from 18 residues. CDR3 sequence (DNA): TGTGCCAGCAGTTTATCAGCCGGGACAGTTGTCTCTGGAAACACCATATATTTT. Its translation: CASSLSAGTVVSGNTIYF.

This clonotype was counted between two and nine times. The rearrangement joins TRBV3-1 to TRBJ2-2, with D perhaps assigned TRBD1 or TRBD2 (6 bases each). Between the trimmed V and J ends, which lost 1 base and 6 bases, there was a span of 9 bases. The V gene's germline CDR1 is LGHDT and CDR2 YNNKEL (reference sequence). There are 14 residues in the CDR3. CDR3 residues: CASSQGRGAGELFF. As DNA, the CDR3 is TGTGCCAGCAGCCAAGGAAGGGGGGCCGGGGAGCTGTTTTTT. Using reference TRBV3-1 and TRBJ2-2 for the parts outside the CDR3, the full variable domain is DTAVSQTPKYLVTQMGNDKSIKCEQNLGHDTMYWYKQDSKKFLKIMFSYNNKELIINETVPNRFSPKSPDKAHLNLHINSLELGDSAVYFCASSQGRGAGELFFGEGSRLTVL.

The genes are TRBV27 and TRBJ1-2, with 8 bases identical to TRBD1. This CDR3 comprises 15 residues. The V gene end was trimmed by 6 bases and the J gene end by 1 base; junction bases not matched to a gene: 7. Germline CDR1 is MNHEY and CDR2 is SMNVEV (reference sequence). As DNA, the CDR3 is TGTGCCAGCAGCGAGACAGGGGCTGGTAACTATGGCTACACCTTC. It encodes CASSETGAGNYGYTF.

This clonotype was seen only a few times. The chain couples TRBV4-2 to TRBJ1-4; D is perhaps TRBD1 (5 bases). CDR1 and CDR2 from the germline V gene are LGHNA and YNFKEQ. Trimming removed 0 bases from V and 6 bases from J, with 14 bases in between. The CDR3 has 16 amino acids. The CDR3 loop is CASSQDSTKGYEKLFF. The CDR3 DNA reads TGTGCCAGCAGCCAAGATTCGACGAAGGGGTATGAAAAACTGTTTTTT.

This clonotype was picked up a small number of times. The V call is TRBV24-1, the J call TRBJ2-3; D possibly uses TRBD1 or TRBD2 (6 bases each). Germline V gene sequence: CDR1 KGHDR, CDR2 SFDVKD. The CDR3 covers 16 residues. V was pared by 4 bases and J by 3 bases, with 16 bases between. CDR3 sequence reads: CATSDRDRRGTDTQYF. The CDR3 nucleotides read TGTGCCACCAGTGACCGTGACAGGAGGGGTACAGATACGCAGTATTTT.

The chain joins TRBV27 to TRBJ2-5; 16 bases line up with TRBD2. In germline, CDR1 is MNHEY, CDR2 SMNVEV (reference sequence). This CDR3 region has 20 residues. The V segment lost 4 bases and the J segment 3 bases; nucleotides outside the gene matches: 14. CDR3 nucleotide sequence: TGTGCCAGCAGTTCAGTCAGTGTGGGACTAGCGGGGGGGCCGAAAGAGACCCAGTACTTC. It encodes CASSSVSVGLAGGPKETQYF.

The table lists this clonotype with a few counts. At one of its ends the junction is not consistent with the germline gene, which may arise from a read error. V gene TRBV5-1 combines with J gene TRBJ1-1; D gene uncertain. Germline V gene lookup returns CDR1 SGHRS and CDR2 YFSETQ. This CDR3 has 14 amino acids. For the CDR3, the DNA is TGCGCCGGCAGCTTGGAACCAGGGAACACTGAAGCTTTCTTT. It translates to CAGSLEPGNTEAFF.

This clonotype occurred many times. V gene TRBV7-6 combines with J gene TRBJ1-4; 9 nucleotides match TRBD1. The trim removed 1 base at V and 0 bases at J, leaving 9 bases unmatched. There are 19 residues in the CDR3. Germline V lookup: CDR1 SGHVS, CDR2 FNYEAQ. Written as DNA, the CDR3 is TGTGCCAGCAGCTTAGGTATACGACAGGGGGACGCAACTAATGAAAAACTGTTTTTT. It codes for CASSLGIRQGDATNEKLFF.

J is TRBJ2-7 and V is TRBV10-3; tentatively, D is TRBD1 (6 bases). Germline CDR1 reads ENHRY; CDR2 reads SYGVKD. Trimming stripped 2 bases from V and 4 bases from J, with 15 bases between. This CDR3 is 15 amino acids long. CDR3 amino acids: CAISERTRGRYEQYF. The DNA of the CDR3 is TGTGCCATCAGTGAGCGAACCAGGGGAAGGTACGAGCAGTACTTC.

V usage is TRBV24-1 and J usage is TRBJ2-5, with D maybe TRBD1 (6 bases). There are 15 residues in the CDR3. Trimming took 4 bases from V and 1 from J, leaving 12 bases between them. From germline, CDR1 is KGHDR and CDR2 SFDVKD. This CDR3 is CATSEAGAFQETQYF. CDR3 DNA: TGTGCCACCAGTGAGGCAGGGGCTTTCCAAGAGACCCAGTACTTC.

This clonotype has ten or more counts. The chain employs TRBV7-9 and TRBJ1-2; D uncertain. Per germline, CDR1 SEHNR and CDR2 FQNEAQ (reference sequence). This CDR3 is built from 17 residues. Trimming took off 2 bases at V and 0 bases at J, with 16 bases between the two ends. CDR3 loop: CASSLTAQPFTNYGYTF. The CDR3 bases are TGTGCCAGCAGCTTAACCGCGCAACCCTTCACTAACTATGGCTACACCTTC.

This clonotype was observed at least ten times. The rearrangement uses TRBV29-1 and TRBJ1-1; D is perhaps TRBD1 (5 bases). The CDR3 loop spans 11 amino acids. V was clipped by 4 bases and J by 9 bases, with 12 bases between them. Germline CDR1 and CDR2: SQVTM and ANQGSEA. CDR3 sequence: CSVVGDGKAFF. CDR3 in DNA: TGCAGCGTTGTTGGGGACGGTAAAGCTTTCTTT.

This clonotype occurred many times. Here the CDR3 reads CASRREYDMPAFF. The CDR3 nucleotides read TGTGCCAGCAGAAGAGAGTATGATATGCCAGCTTTCTTT. The chain links TRBV6-2 or TRBV6-3 to TRBJ1-1; unclear D gene. V was shortened by 6 bases and J by 10 bases, with 18 bases between the two germline ends. The CDR3 is 13 residues long. Per germline, CDR1 MNHEY and CDR2 SVGEGT.

The sample holds a few counts of this clonotype. The chain couples TRBV28 to TRBJ1-5; D possibly corresponds to TRBD1 (6 bases). V was shortened by 9 bases and J by 0 bases, with 12 bases between the two germline ends. In germline, CDR1 is MDHEN, CDR2 SYDVKM. CDR3 length: 14 residues. As DNA, the CDR3 is TGTGCCAGTGACAGGCTGTATAGCAATCAGCCCCAGCATTTT. It translates to CASDRLYSNQPQHF. The whole variable domain, filled in from reference TRBV28 and TRBJ1-5, reads DVKVTQSSRYLVKRTGEKVFLECVQDMDHENMFWYRQDPGLGLRLIYFSYDVKMKEKGDIPEGYSVSREKKERFSLILESASTNQTSMYLCASDRLYSNQPQHFGDGTRLSIL.

CDR3 in amino acids: CASTAGAGVYEQYF. The CDR3 coding sequence is TGTGCCAGCACCGCGGGGGCAGGGGTCTACGAGCAGTACTTC. The chain combines TRBV12-3 or TRBV12-4 with TRBJ2-7; maybe TRBD2 (7 bases). V lost 7 bases, J lost 3 bases, and 16 bases lay in between. The CDR3 spans 14 residues.

This rearrangement joins TRBV4-2 to TRBJ1-4, with 9 bases matching TRBD1. CDR3 length: 14 residues. In germline, CDR1 is LGHNA, CDR2 YNFKEQ. Germline trimming cut 1 base from V and 13 bases from J; bases unmatched to any gene: 7. The CDR3 sequence: CASSQGGQGEVLFF. CDR3 coding DNA: TGTGCCAGCAGCCAAGGGGGACAGGGTGAGGTACTGTTTTTT.

Many counts were recorded for this clonotype. The V and J genes are TRBV7-2 and TRBJ2-3, with 7 bases aligning to TRBD1. This CDR3 has 15 residues. The V gene's germline CDR1 is SGHTA and CDR2 FQGNSA. Trimming removed 1 base from V and 7 bases from J; junction bases left unmatched: 8. The chain's CDR3 is CASSLGGGRSYTQYF. Written as DNA, the CDR3 is TGTGCCAGCAGCTTAGGAGGGGGCCGTTCTTATACGCAGTATTTT.

This clonotype was seen ten or more times. The chain uses TRBV28 and TRBJ1-5, with 9 bases lining up with TRBD1. Per germline, CDR1 MDHEN and CDR2 SYDVKM. This CDR3 is 17 amino acids long. V was pared by 6 bases and J by 1 base, with 10 bases of the junction left unmatched. The CDR3, as DNA: TGTGCCAGCAGGGATACAGGGGGCGCAGGAAGCAATCAGCCCCAGCATTTT. Amino acids: CASRDTGGAGSNQPQHF.

This clonotype has a count of ten or more. The CDR3 spells CASSPGLQPQHF. CDR3 DNA: TGTGCCAGCAGCCCGGGACTGCAGCCCCAGCATTTT. This rearrangement joins TRBV28 to TRBJ1-5, with D perhaps matching TRBD1 (5 bases). This CDR3 contains 12 residues. Germline V gives CDR1 MDHEN, CDR2 SYDVKM. The V gene lost 6 bases and the J gene lost 7 bases, with 10 bases spanning the gap.

In its sample, this clonotype was seen many times. The chain carries TRBV6-2 or TRBV6-3 and TRBJ1-6; no definite D call. V dropped 7 bases and J dropped 10 bases, with 11 bases sitting between them. Germline V lookup: CDR1 MNHEY, CDR2 SVGEGT. This CDR3 comprises 12 residues. CDR3 region: CASTLGPSPLHF. CDR3 sequence (DNA): TGTGCCAGCACCTTGGGTCCCTCACCCCTCCACTTT.

This rearrangement joins TRBV29-1 to TRBJ1-1; D unclear. Looked up from germline, CDR1 is SQVTM and CDR2 is ANQGSEA. The ends were cut back, 7 bases at V and 1 base at J, with 7 bases in the middle. This CDR3 comprises 11 residues. The CDR3 sequence: CSGVRNTEAFF. CDR3 sequence (DNA): TGCAGCGGAGTAAGGAACACTGAAGCTTTCTTT.

This chain connects TRBV19 to TRBJ2-7; D remains ambiguous. The CDR3 totals 16 residues. V shed 0 bases and J shed 1 base, with 13 bases lying between them. From germline, CDR1 is LNHDA and CDR2 SQIVND (reference sequence). This CDR3 is CASSIDLGELSYEQYF. In DNA form, the CDR3 reads TGTGCCAGTAGTATAGATCTTGGTGAATTGTCCTACGAGCAGTACTTC. Supplemented by reference TRBV19 and TRBJ2-7, the full variable domain reads DGGITQSPKYLFRKEGQNVTLSCEQNLNHDAMYWYRQDPGQGLRLIYYSQIVNDFQKGDIAEGYSVSREKKESFPLTVTSAQKNPTAFYLCASSIDLGELSYEQYFGPGTRLTVT.

In this sample, this clonotype turned up a few times. One junction end does not reproduce the germline sequence, and a read error may be involved. The gene calls are TRBV2 and TRBJ1-6, with D maybe TRBD1 (6 bases). CDR1 is SNHLY, CDR2 FYNNEI, per germline. This CDR3 spans 14 amino acids. The CDR3 bases are TGTGCCAGCAGCGAAGGACAGACAGCATCACCCCTCCACTTT. It codes for CASSEGQTASPLHF.

This clonotype was counted a few times. The rearrangement joins TRBV14 to TRBJ2-1, with TRBD2 matching over 10 bases. CDR1 SGHDN and CDR2 FVKESK come from the germline V gene. The CDR3 extends over 13 amino acids. V shed 5 bases and J 8 bases; nucleotides not matched to a gene: 3. CDR3 protein: CASSASGGYEQFF. DNA of the CDR3: TGTGCCAGCAGCGCTAGCGGGGGCTATGAGCAGTTCTTC.